Here is one TCR beta chain with its context. This entry belongs to a study of cytomegalovirus exposure and HLA in healthy donors. PCR employed 60 Vbeta and 13 Jbeta primers. Produced via immunoSEQ multiplex PCR; TCRdb's table is partial and in-frame only. Of over 150,000 clones listed, 70% to 85% were seen once; the top ten hold approximately 2.3%. V lost 2 bases to trimming and J lost 7 bases, with 9 bases between them. The V gene's germline CDR1 is SEHNR and CDR2 FQNEAQ (reference sequence). The CDR3 has 13 residues. This receptor was identified in a man aged 25-45 years in good health and CMV-seronegative. Sequenced sample: PBMCs. The chain uses TRBV7-9 and TRBJ2-1, with TRBD2 as a possible D gene (5 bases). In DNA, the CDR3 is TGTGCCAGCAGCTTATATTCGGGGAATGAGCAGTTCTTC. It yields the protein CASSLYSGNEQFF.